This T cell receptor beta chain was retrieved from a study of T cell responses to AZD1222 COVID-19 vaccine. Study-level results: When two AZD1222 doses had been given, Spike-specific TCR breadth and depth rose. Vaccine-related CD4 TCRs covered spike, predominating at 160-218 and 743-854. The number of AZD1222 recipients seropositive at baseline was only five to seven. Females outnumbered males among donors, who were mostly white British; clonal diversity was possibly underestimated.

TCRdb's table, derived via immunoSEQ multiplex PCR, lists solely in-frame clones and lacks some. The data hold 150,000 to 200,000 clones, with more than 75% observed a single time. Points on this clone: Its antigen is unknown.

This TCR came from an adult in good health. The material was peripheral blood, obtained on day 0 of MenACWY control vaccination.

The CDR3 region is CASSFTGGGQPQHF. The CDR3 DNA follows: TGTGCCAGCAGTTTCACAGGGGGCGGCCAGCCCCAGCATTTT. The chain uses TRBV6-2 or TRBV6-3 and TRBJ1-5; 9 bases match TRBD1. V was pared by 4 bases and J by 7 bases, with 5 bases of the junction left unmatched. CDR1 and CDR2 (germline): MNHEY, SVGEGT. There are 14 residues in the CDR3.